This is a list of T cell receptor beta chains from one sample in a study of shared clonotypes between healthy human individuals. Sequencing was performed with immunoSEQ multiplex PCR; in TCRdb, only in-frame clones are kept and a portion is missing. The sample shows approximately 2.5 million clones, over 85% of them seen only once. Sequenced sample: naive CD4+ T cells sorted from blood. The receptor source for this set is a man aged 18 to 29 in good health. Both conserved end residues are part of each CDR3. Fields, in order: V gene, D gene, clone size, J gene, CDR3 protein, CDR3 DNA. The D gene is left open where the match is weak. Rows may omit the clone size; those that give it use once, few, many or a size class.

TRBV18	NA	NA	TRBJ2-1	CASSKSGTYNEQFF	TGTGCCAGCTCAAAAAGCGGAACCTACAATGAGCAGTTCTTC
TRBV19	NA	NA	TRBJ2-1	CASSITLGQYNEQFF	TGTGCCAGTAGTATCACATTAGGGCAGTACAATGAGCAGTTCTTC
TRBV5-4	NA	NA	TRBJ2-7	CASRQDSSYEQYF	TGTGCCAGCAGACAAGACTCGTCCTACGAGCAGTACTTC
TRBV30	TRBD1	NA	TRBJ2-3	CAWSVSQGTQYF	TGTGCCTGGAGTGTTTCACAGGGGACGCAGTATTTT
TRBV7-3	TRBD2	NA	TRBJ2-5	CASSASRGGEETQYF	TGTGCCAGCAGCGCATCGCGCGGGGGGGAAGAGACCCAGTACTTC
TRBV5-1	TRBD2	NA	TRBJ2-5	CASSLSGTSGLKETQYF	TGCGCCAGCAGCTTGTCCGGGACTAGCGGGCTAAAAGAGACCCAGTACTTC
TRBV7-9	TRBD1	NA	TRBJ1-2	CASSLQDRGSYTF	TGTGCCAGCAGTCTACAGGACAGGGGGAGCTACACCTTC
TRBV6-5	NA	NA	TRBJ1-5	CASTDSRGQPQHF	TGTGCCAGCACCGACAGCCGTGGCCAGCCCCAGCATTTT
TRBV7-2	TRBD2	NA	TRBJ2-3	CASSPGLLAGGTDTQYF	TGTGCCAGCAGCCCGGGGCTCTTAGCGGGAGGCACAGATACGCAGTATTTT
TRBV14	TRBD2	NA	TRBJ2-5	CATSDSGRGRETQYF	TGTGCCACCTCAGATAGCGGGAGAGGACGAGAGACCCAGTACTTC
TRBV28	TRBD1	NA	TRBJ1-5	CASSLGQVGDGQPQHF	TGTGCCAGCAGTTTGGGACAGGTAGGAGACGGTCAGCCCCAGCATTTT
TRBV10-1	NA	once	TRBJ1-1	CASKQGWNTEAFF	TGCGCCAGTAAACAGGGTTGGAACACTGAAGCTTTCTTT
TRBV14	TRBD2	NA	TRBJ2-1	CASSLRVLAGGEQFF	TGTGCCAGCAGCCTACGCGTCCTAGCGGGGGGTGAGCAGTTCTTC
TRBV4-1	NA	NA	TRBJ2-7	CASSQRQEITYEQYF	TGCGCCAGCAGCCAGAGACAGGAGATTACCTACGAGCAGTACTTC
TRBV10-3	TRBD1	few	TRBJ1-5	CAISESGQGGQPQHF	TGTGCCATCAGTGAGTCGGGACAGGGTGGACAGCCCCAGCATTTT
TRBV6-5	NA	NA	TRBJ2-2	CASSPWTTNTGELFF	TGTGCCAGCAGCCCGTGGACCACGAACACCGGGGAGCTGTTTTTT
TRBV6-6	TRBD1	NA	TRBJ2-3	CASREPGQVTDTQYF	TGTGCCAGCAGGGAACCGGGACAGGTAACAGATACGCAGTATTTT
TRBV28	TRBD1	NA	TRBJ1-2	CASRRPGQGYYGYTF	TGTGCCAGCAGACGCCCGGGACAGGGGTACTATGGCTACACCTTC
TRBV7-2	NA	NA	TRBJ2-3	CASSPGRGTQYF	TGTGCCAGCAGCCCCGGGCGAGGTACGCAGTATTTT
TRBV6-1	TRBD1	NA	TRBJ2-7	CASSVFGGQGAYEQYF	TGTGCCAGCAGTGTATTTGGGGGACAGGGTGCCTACGAGCAGTACTTC
TRBV7-2	NA	NA	TRBJ1-2	CASSPIDRALSGYTF	TGTGCCAGCAGCCCAATCGACCGGGCCCTTTCTGGCTACACCTTC
TRBV30	NA	few	TRBJ1-1	CAWSVLLLNTEAFF	TGTGCCTGGAGCGTACTTCTGCTAAACACTGAAGCTTTCTTT
TRBV4-1	NA	once	TRBJ2-5	CASSQGQAGETQYF	TGCGCCAGCAGCCAAGGACAGGCCGGCGAGACCCAGTACTTC
TRBV28	TRBD1	NA	TRBJ1-5	CASSPGQGPGQPQHF	TGTGCCAGCAGTCCCGGACAGGGGCCAGGTCAGCCCCAGCATTTT
TRBV4-3	NA	NA	TRBJ1-1	CASSRTGSSEAFF	TGCGCCAGCAGCCGTACAGGGAGCTCTGAAGCTTTCTTT
TRBV18	NA	NA	TRBJ2-7	CASSQLTDYEQYF	TGTGCCAGCTCACAACTGACAGATTACGAGCAGTACTTC
TRBV7-2	NA	few	TRBJ1-2	CASSSEGSRDYGYTF	TGTGCCAGCAGCTCCGAGGGGTCCCGCGACTATGGCTACACCTTC
TRBV7-9	TRBD2	NA	TRBJ2-1	CASSLGRLAGAPSYNEQFF	TGTGCCAGCAGCTTAGGAAGGCTAGCGGGAGCTCCTTCCTACAATGAGCAGTTCTTC
TRBV6-5	TRBD1	NA	TRBJ1-6	CASRRGQGGNSPLHF	TGTGCCAGCAGGAGGGGACAGGGGGGGAATTCACCCCTCCACTTT
TRBV9	TRBD2	NA	TRBJ2-1	CASSVALAGVGEQFF	TGTGCCAGCAGCGTAGCCCTAGCGGGGGTAGGTGAGCAGTTCTTC
TRBV11-2	NA	NA	TRBJ2-7	CASSFGTLRDTSWEQYF	TGTGCCAGCAGCTTCGGAACACTTCGGGACACCTCCTGGGAGCAGTACTTC
TRBV6-1	NA	NA	TRBJ2-5	CASSAATGTFQETQYF	TGTGCCAGCAGTGCCGCGACCGGGACGTTCCAAGAGACCCAGTACTTC
TRBV11-2	NA	few	TRBJ1-4	CASSLGGSTNEKLFF	TGTGCCAGCAGCTTGGGTGGATCAACTAATGAAAAACTGTTTTTT
TRBV29-1	NA	NA	TRBJ2-5	CSVRPGGNQETQYF	TGCAGCGTTCGACCCGGCGGTAACCAAGAGACCCAGTACTTC
TRBV7-9	NA	NA	TRBJ2-1	CASSLDGVADNEQFF	TGTGCCAGCAGCTTAGACGGCGTGGCGGACAATGAGCAGTTCTTC
TRBV13	NA	NA	TRBJ1-3	CASSLGRKPGNTIYF	TGTGCCAGCAGCTTAGGGAGGAAACCTGGAAACACCATATATTTT
TRBV18	TRBD2	NA	TRBJ2-7	CASSPNLAGGREQYF	TGTGCCAGCTCACCTAACTTAGCGGGGGGGCGAGAGCAGTACTTC
TRBV2	TRBD2	NA	TRBJ2-2	CASRAASGSGELFF	TGTGCCAGCAGGGCCGCTAGCGGGAGCGGGGAGCTGTTTTTT
TRBV5-1	TRBD1	NA	TRBJ1-3	CASSLGTGVISGNTIYF	TGCGCCAGCAGCTTAGGGACAGGGGTGATCTCTGGAAACACCATATATTTT
TRBV6-4	NA	NA	TRBJ1-2	CASSDSPGNGGYTF	TGTGCCAGCAGTGACTCGCCGGGCAATGGTGGCTACACCTTC
TRBV18	TRBD1	NA	TRBJ1-2	CASGPGQGIYGYTF	TGTGCCAGTGGACCGGGACAGGGGATCTATGGCTACACCTTC
TRBV15	NA	NA	TRBJ2-5	CATSRRAGETQYF	TGTGCCACCAGCAGGAGGGCAGGGGAGACCCAGTACTTC
TRBV6-6	TRBD1	NA	TRBJ2-7	CASSLPGGNYEQYF	TGTGCCAGCAGCCTCCCAGGGGGCAACTACGAGCAGTACTTC
TRBV28	NA	NA	TRBJ2-1	CASRLQGNHNEQFF	TGTGCCAGCAGGTTACAGGGTAACCACAATGAGCAGTTCTTC
TRBV5-1	TRBD2	NA	TRBJ2-5	CASSGSGRAGETQYF	TGCGCCAGCAGCGGGAGCGGGAGGGCCGGAGAGACCCAGTACTTC
TRBV14	TRBD1	NA	TRBJ1-3	CASSQHRGLSGNTIYF	TGTGCCAGCAGCCAGCACAGGGGGCTCTCTGGAAACACCATATATTTT
TRBV6-5	TRBD1	NA	TRBJ1-4	CASRRDRTNEKLFF	TGTGCCAGCAGACGGGACAGAACTAATGAAAAACTGTTTTTT
TRBV10-3	NA	once	TRBJ2-3	CAISEGAGFTDTQYF	TGTGCCATCAGTGAGGGGGCGGGATTCACAGATACGCAGTATTTT